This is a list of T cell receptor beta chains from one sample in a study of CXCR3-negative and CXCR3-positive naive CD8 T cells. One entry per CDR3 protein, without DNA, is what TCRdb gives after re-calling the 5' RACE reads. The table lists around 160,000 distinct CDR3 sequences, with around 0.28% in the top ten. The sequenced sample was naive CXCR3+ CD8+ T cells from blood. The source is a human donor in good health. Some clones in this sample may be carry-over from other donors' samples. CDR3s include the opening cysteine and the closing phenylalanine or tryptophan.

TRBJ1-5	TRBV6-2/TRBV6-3	CASSYRGQGLQPQHF
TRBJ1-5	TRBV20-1	CSASNSNQPQHF
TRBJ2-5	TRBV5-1	CASSLFPGAGETQYF
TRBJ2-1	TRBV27	CASSPNSGGTYNEQFF
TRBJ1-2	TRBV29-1	CSVRTVYGYTF
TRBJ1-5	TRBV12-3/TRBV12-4	CASSLGQGGFQPQHF
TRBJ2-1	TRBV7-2	CASSLVADRSNEQFF
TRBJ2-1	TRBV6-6	CASSPRDRDNEQFF
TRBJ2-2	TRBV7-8	CASSPTIAGSTGELFF
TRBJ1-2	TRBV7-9	CASSLALQEARLGYTF
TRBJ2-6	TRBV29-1	CSAWTGANVLTF
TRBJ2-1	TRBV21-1	CASSKADSGTPPYNEQFF
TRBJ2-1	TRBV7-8	CASTPRAGGPTDEQFF
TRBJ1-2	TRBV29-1	CSVEDSDRGRPFRGYTF
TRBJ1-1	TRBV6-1	CASSDSNTEAFF
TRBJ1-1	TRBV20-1	CSAPSGPMNTEAFF
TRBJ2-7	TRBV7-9	CASSLDSLSYEQYF
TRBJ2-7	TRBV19	CASSIRPGYEQYF
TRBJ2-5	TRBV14	CASSQDIAGGVEETQYF
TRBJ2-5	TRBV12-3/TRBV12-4	CASSSGVRETQYF
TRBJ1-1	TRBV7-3	CASAMGDLNTEAFF
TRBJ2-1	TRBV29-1	CSAWGGSSYNEQFF
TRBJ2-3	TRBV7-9	CASSLGETSTDTQYF
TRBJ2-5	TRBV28	CASSMGQSLPAETQYF
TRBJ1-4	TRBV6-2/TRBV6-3	CASSYFEKLFF
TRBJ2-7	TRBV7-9	CASSLLAGVSSYEQYF
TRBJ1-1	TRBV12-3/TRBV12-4	CASDLTGARGAFF
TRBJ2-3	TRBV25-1	CASSEPSDTQYF
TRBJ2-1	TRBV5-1	CASRTPGGNEQFF
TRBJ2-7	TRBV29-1	CSVAGQGAFLEQYF
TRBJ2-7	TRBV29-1	CSALAGSYEQYF
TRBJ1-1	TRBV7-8	CASSSEIYTEAFF
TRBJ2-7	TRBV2	CASRSIIDAEQYF
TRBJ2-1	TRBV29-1	CSVEGVGLAGEVNEQFF
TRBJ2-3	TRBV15	CATSRVGEPDTQYF
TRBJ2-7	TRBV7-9	CASSSAGGYEQYF
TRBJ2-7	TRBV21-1	CASSGTSSYEQYF
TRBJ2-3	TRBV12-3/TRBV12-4	CASSLTPSGTDTQYF
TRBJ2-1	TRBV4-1	CASSQGDGPSYNEQFF
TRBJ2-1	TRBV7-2	CASSSGLAGVYEQFF
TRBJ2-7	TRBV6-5	CASSYGGQGAEQYF
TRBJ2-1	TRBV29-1	CSCLLGPSSYNEQFF